The 28 T cell receptor beta chains below all came from one sample that was sequenced in a study of early T cells in non-severe SARS-CoV-2 infection listed by TCRdb under 2021. Preparation of the library involved 5' RACE. The data were produced on a NextSeq 500. TCRdb cleaned the public reads at Q25 with fastp, built clones with MiXCR and kept in-frame beta chains. For every CDR3 protein sequence, its rows merge into one entry that carries the most common genes and DNA. A total of under 90,000 distinct CDR3 sequences appear in this sample, 13% of them only once. The top ten clonotypes cover around 6% of the sample. Material for sequencing was whole blood. The receptors were gathered from an adult who was a healthcare worker with PCR-confirmed SARS-CoV-2 infection or an uninfected control (not recorded which).

This clonotype has at least ten counts. This chain joins TRBV7-2 and TRBJ2-7; D may correspond to TRBD1 or TRBD2 (5 bases each). CDR3 length: 13 residues. CDR1 and CDR2 (germline): SGHTA, FQGNSA. The V and J ends lost 5 bases and 4 bases respectively, with 12 bases between them. CDR3 coding DNA: TGTGCCAGCAGCCTTACAGGCGGGTACGAGCAGTACTTC. Translation: CASSLTGGYEQYF.

The CDR3, as DNA: TGTGCCAGCAGCTTAATCGACAGGGCGGCCTACGAGCAGTACTTC. Translation gives CASSLIDRAAYEQYF. The J gene is TRBJ2-7, the V gene TRBV7-8; 7 nucleotides match TRBD1. The V segment lost 2 bases and the J segment 2 bases; nucleotides outside the gene matches: 6. The CDR3 runs to 15 residues. Germline CDR1 and CDR2: SGHVS and FQNEAQ.

This clonotype was observed a handful of times. The chain employs TRBV11-2 and TRBJ2-7, with D possibly being TRBD2 (6 bases). From germline, CDR1 is SGHAT and CDR2 FQNNGV. V was pared by 3 bases and J by 6 bases, with 18 bases between. The CDR3 sequence is 15 residues long. The CDR3: CASSFGTPSLIEQYF. In DNA, the CDR3 is TGTGCCAGCAGCTTCGGGACTCCGAGCCTTATCGAGCAGTACTTC. Supplemented by reference TRBV11-2 and TRBJ2-7, the full variable domain reads EAGVAQSPRYKIIEKRQSVAFWCNPISGHATLYWYQQILGQGPKLLIQFQNNGVVDDSQLPKDRFSAERLKGVDSTLKIQPAKLEDSAVYLCASSFGTPSLIEQYFGPGTRLTVT.

This clonotype has just a few counts. The rearrangement links TRBV10-1 to TRBJ1-1; no clear D. V was trimmed by 0 bases and J by 12 bases, leaving 14 bases between them. The germline V gene has CDR1 WNHNN and CDR2 SYGVQD (reference sequence). The CDR3 consists of 13 residues. CDR3 sequence: CASSESLEQTTFF. CDR3 nucleotides: TGCGCCAGCAGTGAGTCACTAGAACAGACTACTTTCTTT.

This clonotype appeared a few times. The chain is built from TRBV2 and TRBJ2-2; D gene uncertain. Trimming removed 3 bases from V and 1 base from J, with 9 bases in between. This CDR3 has 15 amino acids. Germline CDR1 SNHLY, CDR2 FYNNEI. The CDR3 DNA follows: TGTGCCAGCAGTGAGCTCAGGCGGAACACCGGGGAGCTGTTTTTT. It translates to CASSELRRNTGELFF.

The rearrangement links TRBV9 to TRBJ2-7, with D hard to call. Trimming left V 4 bases short and J 0 bases short, with 14 bases between. From germline, CDR1 is SGDLS and CDR2 YYNGEE. This CDR3 has 15 amino acids. The CDR3 loop reads CASSPRYVPSYEQYF. The DNA for the CDR3 is TGTGCCAGCAGCCCCCGCTACGTACCCTCCTACGAGCAGTACTTC.

The chain combines TRBV11-2 with TRBJ2-1, with unresolved D. CDR1 SGHAT and CDR2 FQNNGV come from the germline V gene. V lost 6 bases and J lost 7, with 22 bases in between. The CDR3 has 16 amino acids. DNA of the CDR3: TGTGCCAGCAGAGACACAGCTGTTTCAGGAGTGAATGAGCAGTTCTTC. Protein: CASRDTAVSGVNEQFF.

The rearrangement joins TRBV5-1 to TRBJ1-2; D is perhaps TRBD1 (5 bases). The CDR3 is 15 residues long. V lost 1 base and J lost 1, with 11 bases in between. From germline, CDR1 is SGHRS and CDR2 YFSETQ. The CDR3 coding sequence is TGCGCCAGCAGCTTGCCAGGGCTCAATAACTATGGCTACACCTTC. It codes for CASSLPGLNNYGYTF. The whole variable domain, filled in from reference TRBV5-1 and TRBJ1-2, reads KAGVTQTPRYLIKTRGQQVTLSCSPISGHRSVSWYQQTPGQGLQFLFEYFSETQRNKGNFPGRFSGRQFSNSRSEMNVSTLELGDSALYLCASSLPGLNNYGYTFGSGTRLTVV.

This clonotype was observed a handful of times. The chain joins TRBV6-5 to TRBJ2-6, with D perhaps matching TRBD1 (5 bases). The V and J ends lost 8 bases and 1 base respectively, with 12 bases between them. The V gene's germline CDR1 is MNHEY and CDR2 SVGAGI. This CDR3 is built from 15 residues. DNA for the CDR3: TGTGCCAGCGCCCTAGGGGCGTCTGGGGCCAACGTCCTGACTTTC. It specifies CASALGASGANVLTF.

In its sample, this clonotype was seen a few times. CDR3 DNA sequence: TGTGCCAGTAGTATTCGGCGGGGGGTTCCTTCCTACGAGCAGTACTTC. It encodes CASSIRRGVPSYEQYF. The V call is TRBV19, the J call TRBJ2-7; 8 bases align to TRBD2. The CDR3 has 16 residues. Germline V gene sequence: CDR1 LNHDA, CDR2 SQIVND (reference sequence). Germline trimming cut 3 bases from V and 1 base from J; bases unmatched to any gene: 8. The complete variable domain, with remaining parts taken from reference TRBV19 and TRBJ2-7, reads DGGITQSPKYLFRKEGQNVTLSCEQNLNHDAMYWYRQDPGQGLRLIYYSQIVNDFQKGDIAEGYSVSREKKESFPLTVTSAQKNPTAFYLCASSIRRGVPSYEQYFGPGTRLTVT.

V gene TRBV5-1 combines with J gene TRBJ2-6, with 8 bases that match TRBD1. V was clipped by 5 bases and J by 0 bases; unmatched bases: 4. CDR1 and CDR2 from the germline V gene are SGHRS and YFSETQ. The CDR3 sequence is 16 residues long. The CDR3 DNA sequence: TGCGCCAGCAGGACAGGGGCCGGCTCTGGGGCCAACGTCCTGACTTTC. Protein: CASRTGAGSGANVLTF.

This clonotype was detected ten times or more. The chain carries TRBV6-1 and TRBJ1-1, with D unclear. The CDR3 consists of 13 residues. The germline CDR1 and CDR2 sequences are MNHNS and SASEGT. The V gene lost 2 bases and the J gene lost 5 bases, with 9 bases spanning the gap. The chain's CDR3 is CASSETDGTEAFF. The CDR3 bases are TGTGCCAGCAGTGAAACAGACGGGACTGAAGCTTTCTTT.

The J gene is TRBJ2-7, the V gene TRBV29-1; weak D call: TRBD1 (6 bases). The CDR3 is 14 amino acids. Germline values: CDR1 SQVTM, CDR2 ANQGSEA. With 6 bases removed from V and 3 bases from J, the gap between germline ends came to 18 bases. CDR3 amino acids: CSVVTGHGIYEQYF. The CDR3 nucleotides are TGCAGCGTAGTAACAGGGCATGGTATCTACGAGCAGTACTTC.

This clonotype has a handful of counts. V usage is TRBV10-3 and J usage is TRBJ2-7, with D uncertain. The CDR3 has 14 amino acids. Germline assignment: CDR1 ENHRY and CDR2 SYGVKD. The V end was cut by 0 bases, the J end by 2 bases, with 8 bases between. The CDR3 nucleotides read TGTGCCATCAGTGAGTCGAAGACCACCTACGAGCAGTACTTC. Translating it yields CAISESKTTYEQYF.

CDR3 in amino acids: CSARDRVGGYTF. CDR3 sequence (DNA): TGCAGTGCCCGGGACAGGGTGGGTGGCTACACCTTC. V usage is TRBV20-1 and J usage is TRBJ1-2; TRBD1 aligns across 9 bases. The CDR3 sequence is 12 residues long. V lost 6 bases, J lost 7 bases, and 6 bases stayed unmatched. Looked up from germline, CDR1 is DFQATT and CDR2 is SNEGSKA (reference sequence).

This clonotype was observed at least ten times. V usage is TRBV27 and J usage is TRBJ1-1, with a possible D match to TRBD1 (6 bases). Germline V gives CDR1 MNHEY, CDR2 SMNVEV (reference sequence). V was clipped by 1 base and J by 1 base, with 10 bases between them. The CDR3 sequence is 15 residues long. The CDR3 is CASSLFGGPNTEAFF. CDR3 in DNA: TGTGCCAGCAGTTTATTCGGGGGCCCGAACACTGAAGCTTTCTTT.

The table lists this clonotype with a few counts. The CDR3 loop is CASSITGTGGNQPQHF. The DNA of the CDR3 is TGTGCCAGCAGTATTACCGGGACAGGGGGGAATCAGCCCCAGCATTTT. This rearrangement joins TRBV28 to TRBJ1-5; 11 positions agree with TRBD1. Trimming cost V 5 bases and J 4 bases; bases outside gene matches: 7. CDR3 size: 16 residues. In germline, CDR1 is MDHEN, CDR2 SYDVKM.

This clonotype was observed a handful of times. The chain recombines TRBV5-1 with TRBJ1-1, with D maybe TRBD1 (5 bases). Germline CDR1 is SGHRS and CDR2 is YFSETQ. The CDR3 runs 15 residues. V lost 3 bases to trimming and J lost 2 bases, with 14 bases between them. CDR3 nucleotides: TGCGCCAGCAGCTCCGGGACGGGAGGAAACACTGAAGCTTTCTTT. It codes for CASSSGTGGNTEAFF.

This chain connects TRBV7-9 to TRBJ1-1; D is possibly TRBD1 (5 bases). Germline assignment: CDR1 SEHNR and CDR2 FQNEAQ (reference sequence). V lost 2 bases, J lost 6 bases, and 10 bases lay in between. The CDR3 runs to 13 residues. In nucleotides, the CDR3 is TGTGCCAGCAGCTTACAGGGTTGGGCTGAAGCTTTCTTT. This codes for CASSLQGWAEAFF.

J is TRBJ1-1 and V is TRBV7-6; D unclear. The germline gives CDR1 SGHVS, CDR2 FNYEAQ. The V end was cut by 3 bases, the J end by 1 base, with 12 bases between. The length of the CDR3 is 15 residues. CDR3 sequence (DNA): TGTGCCAGCAGCTTCTTGGTTGGCGCGAACACTGAAGCTTTCTTT. Translating it yields CASSFLVGANTEAFF.

Many counts were recorded for this clonotype. The V and J genes are TRBV12-3 or TRBV12-4 and TRBJ2-2, with TRBD2 matching 10 bases. This CDR3 comprises 16 residues. The V segment lost 5 bases and the J segment 0 bases; nucleotides outside the gene matches: 3. CDR3 sequence: CASSRGLAANTGELFF. CDR3 DNA sequence: TGTGCCAGCAGTCGTGGACTAGCGGCGAACACCGGGGAGCTGTTTTTT.

This clonotype was counted only a few times. The chain employs TRBV5-6 and TRBJ2-5; TRBD2 agrees at 10 bases. CDR1 is SGHDT, CDR2 YYEEEE, per germline. The CDR3 is 15 amino acids. Unmatched junction bases numbered 7, after V lost 3 bases and J lost 5 bases. The CDR3 is CASSSIAGGGETQYF. The CDR3, as DNA: TGTGCCAGCAGCTCTATAGCGGGGGGCGGCGAGACCCAGTACTTC. The full variable domain, its missing parts supplied by reference TRBV5-6 and TRBJ2-5, is DAGVTQSPTHLIKTRGQQVTLRCSPKSGHDTVSWYQQALGQGPQFIFQYYEEEERQRGNFPDRFSGHQFPNYSSELNVNALLLGDSALYLCASSSIAGGGETQYFGPGTRLLVL.

The chain has TRBV6-5 and TRBJ2-4; D not certain. The V gene lost 5 bases and the J gene lost 7 bases, with 18 bases spanning the gap. This CDR3 has 15 amino acids. The germline gives CDR1 MNHEY, CDR2 SVGAGI. CDR3 sequence reads: CASSPYFPLSNIQYF. Written as DNA, the CDR3 is TGTGCCAGCAGTCCCTATTTCCCTCTCTCGAACATTCAGTACTTC.

This chain links TRBV2 with TRBJ2-7, with 8 bases matching TRBD1. Germline trimming cut 5 bases from V and 6 bases from J; bases unmatched to any gene: 9. The CDR3 is 14 residues long. Germline CDR1 and CDR2: SNHLY and FYNNEI. CDR3 coding DNA: TGTGCCAGCAGTAGCGACAGGGGTCTCTTCGAGCAGTACTTC. Protein sequence: CASSSDRGLFEQYF.

This clonotype was detected a few times. The chain uses TRBV12-3 or TRBV12-4 and TRBJ2-5; D is undetermined. The CDR3 spans 14 residues. V was trimmed by 3 bases and J by 1 base, leaving 9 bases between them. CDR3 loop: CASSFRHRQETQYF. The CDR3 region has the DNA TGTGCCAGCAGTTTCAGACACCGCCAAGAGACCCAGTACTTC.

The rearrangement links TRBV2 to TRBJ1-1, with 9 bases matching TRBD1. This CDR3 comprises 14 residues. The J segment lost 2 bases and the V segment lost 6 bases, leaving 4 bases of the junction unmatched. Per the germline V gene, CDR1 is SNHLY and CDR2 is FYNNEI. The CDR3 here is CASSPDRGNTEAFF. The CDR3 DNA reads as TGTGCCAGCAGCCCGGACAGGGGCAACACTGAAGCTTTCTTT.

This clonotype was seen more than once but under ten times. The rearrangement uses TRBV30 and TRBJ2-2; D remains unclear. The germline CDR1 and CDR2 sequences are GTSNPN and SVGIG (reference sequence). V was cut by 1 base and J by 2 bases, with 5 bases left in between. The CDR3 runs to 13 residues. CDR3 nucleotides: TGTGCCTGGAGTGCGATTAACACCGGGGAGCTGTTTTTT. Its translation: CAWSAINTGELFF.

V and J are TRBV6-6 and TRBJ2-7; TRBD2 might be the D (5 bases). The CDR3 runs to 11 residues. Trimming pared 6 bases from V and 6 bases from J, leaving 9 bases between. Germline V gene data show CDR1 as MNHNY and CDR2 as SVGAGI (reference sequence). Written as DNA, the CDR3 is TGTGCCAGCAGGTCAGAGGGCGAGCAGTACTTC. Its translation: CASRSEGEQYF.